The rows below give T cell receptor beta chains drawn from one sample of a study of cytomegalovirus exposure and HLA in healthy donors. Clones were sequenced by immunoSEQ multiplex PCR, and TCRdb holds only the in-frame ones, with some missing. Among 140,000 to 150,000 clones, 75% were seen once, and the ten largest hold around 7%. The sequenced material came from PBMCs. The receptors come from a man aged 25 to 40 in good health and CMV-seronegative. The CDR3 runs from the conserved cysteine through the conserved F or W. D genes are given only for firm matches. The size of a clone is reported for some rows only, either as once, few or many, or as a class for expanded clones.

clone size: -; J gene: TRBJ2-7; V gene: TRBV7-2; D gene: TRBD2; CDR3 protein: CASSQVAGDFYEQYF; CDR3 DNA: TGTGCCAGCAGCCAAGTAGCGGGAGATTTCTACGAGCAGTACTTC
clone size: few; J gene: TRBJ2-6; V gene: TRBV6-4; D gene: TRBD1; CDR3 protein: CASSVGQDTANVLTF; CDR3 DNA: TGTGCCAGCAGTGTGGGACAGGATACCGCCAACGTCCTGACTTTC
clone size: -; J gene: TRBJ2-1; V gene: TRBV5-1; D gene: TRBD2; CDR3 protein: CASSRSPQLAGEHYNEQFF; CDR3 DNA: TGCGCCAGCAGCCGGAGCCCCCAACTAGCGGGGGAACATTACAATGAGCAGTTCTTC
clone size: -; J gene: TRBJ1-1; V gene: TRBV28; D gene: -; CDR3 protein: CASSHRNTEAFF; CDR3 DNA: TGTGCCAGCAGCCACAGGAACACTGAAGCTTTCTTT
clone size: -; J gene: TRBJ2-7; V gene: TRBV28; D gene: -; CDR3 protein: CASSLEAGNEQYF; CDR3 DNA: TGTGCCAGCAGTTTAGAGGCAGGGAACGAGCAGTACTTC
clone size: few; J gene: TRBJ1-4; V gene: TRBV27; D gene: -; CDR3 protein: CASRAGGVNEKLFF; CDR3 DNA: TGTGCCAGCAGGGCTGGAGGGGTTAATGAAAAACTGTTTTTT
clone size: once; J gene: TRBJ2-7; V gene: TRBV10-3; D gene: TRBD1; CDR3 protein: CAISPGTGNYEQYF; CDR3 DNA: TGTGCCATCAGCCCCGGGACAGGGAACTACGAGCAGTACTTC
clone size: -; J gene: TRBJ2-3; V gene: TRBV7-9; D gene: TRBD2; CDR3 protein: CASGASGSQDTQYF; CDR3 DNA: TGTGCCAGCGGGGCTAGCGGGAGTCAAGATACGCAGTATTTT
clone size: -; J gene: TRBJ2-2; V gene: TRBV5-5; D gene: -; CDR3 protein: CASSAGLNTGELFF; CDR3 DNA: TGTGCCAGCAGCGCGGGCCTGAACACCGGGGAGCTGTTTTTT
clone size: -; J gene: TRBJ2-2; V gene: TRBV2; D gene: TRBD2; CDR3 protein: CASSEREGVGELFF; CDR3 DNA: TGTGCCAGCAGTGAGCGGGAGGGGGTCGGGGAGCTGTTTTTT
clone size: -; J gene: TRBJ2-7; V gene: TRBV11-2; D gene: TRBD1; CDR3 protein: CASSSPRKGRGQGIEQYF; CDR3 DNA: TGTGCCAGCAGCTCACCCCGAAAAGGCAGGGGACAGGGAATCGAGCAGTACTTC
clone size: -; J gene: TRBJ2-3; V gene: TRBV9; D gene: -; CDR3 protein: CASSRADTQYF; CDR3 DNA: TGTGCCAGCAGCCGCGCAGATACGCAGTATTTT
clone size: -; J gene: TRBJ2-3; V gene: TRBV6-6; D gene: -; CDR3 protein: CASSSRLSDTQYF; CDR3 DNA: TGTGCCAGCAGTTCCCGACTCTCGGATACGCAGTATTTT
clone size: -; J gene: TRBJ1-1; V gene: TRBV7-8; D gene: TRBD1; CDR3 protein: CASSSRRWTGRPNTEAFF; CDR3 DNA: TGTGCCAGCAGTTCTAGGCGGTGGACAGGGCGACCCAACACTGAAGCTTTCTTT
clone size: few; J gene: TRBJ2-7; V gene: TRBV6-1; D gene: TRBD2; CDR3 protein: CARSRGRANPYEQYF; CDR3 DNA: TGTGCCAGATCGCGAGGGAGGGCTAACCCCTACGAGCAGTACTTC
clone size: -; J gene: TRBJ1-1; V gene: TRBV5-1; D gene: -; CDR3 protein: CASRDTAEAFF; CDR3 DNA: TGCGCCAGCAGAGATACAGCTGAAGCTTTCTTT
clone size: -; J gene: TRBJ1-4; V gene: TRBV4-2; D gene: TRBD1; CDR3 protein: CASSQRTGGRANEKLFF; CDR3 DNA: TGTGCCAGCAGCCAAAGGACAGGGGGCAGGGCTAATGAAAAACTGTTTTTT
clone size: few; J gene: TRBJ2-4; V gene: TRBV7-8; D gene: -; CDR3 protein: CASSLSWQGSIQYF; CDR3 DNA: TGTGCCAGCAGCTTAAGTTGGCAGGGAAGCATTCAGTACTTC
clone size: -; J gene: TRBJ2-1; V gene: TRBV7-2; D gene: -; CDR3 protein: CASSSTFRADYNEQFF; CDR3 DNA: TGTGCCAGCAGCTCAACGTTCCGAGCGGATTACAATGAGCAGTTCTTC
clone size: few; J gene: TRBJ2-7; V gene: TRBV2; D gene: -; CDR3 protein: CASSYTGNEQYF; CDR3 DNA: TGTGCCAGCAGTTATACAGGGAACGAGCAGTACTTC
clone size: -; J gene: TRBJ1-4; V gene: TRBV6-6; D gene: -; CDR3 protein: CASSYSGGGREKLFF; CDR3 DNA: TGTGCCAGCAGTTACTCTGGGGGGGGCCGTGAAAAACTGTTTTTT
clone size: -; J gene: TRBJ2-5; V gene: TRBV5-1; D gene: TRBD1; CDR3 protein: CASSSPGQGETQYF; CDR3 DNA: TGCGCCAGCAGCTCTCCGGGACAGGGGGAGACCCAGTACTTC
clone size: -; J gene: TRBJ2-2; V gene: TRBV2; D gene: -; CDR3 protein: CASSESPGPGELFF; CDR3 DNA: TGTGCCAGCTCAGAGAGTCCAGGCCCCGGGGAGCTGTTTTTT
clone size: -; J gene: TRBJ2-5; V gene: TRBV7-3; D gene: -; CDR3 protein: CASSLGGGRETQYF; CDR3 DNA: TGTGCCAGCAGCTTAGGAGGGGGCAGGGAGACCCAGTACTTC
clone size: few; J gene: TRBJ2-1; V gene: TRBV6-5; D gene: -; CDR3 protein: CASSYSTGGAGNEQFF; CDR3 DNA: TGTGCCAGCAGTTACTCGACGGGGGGCGCTGGCAATGAGCAGTTCTTC
clone size: -; J gene: TRBJ2-5; V gene: TRBV29-1; D gene: -; CDR3 protein: CSVVPEGQETQYF; CDR3 DNA: TGCAGCGTTGTTCCAGAGGGCCAAGAGACCCAGTACTTC
clone size: -; J gene: TRBJ1-3; V gene: TRBV5-1; D gene: TRBD1; CDR3 protein: CASSLDQTGSGNTIYF; CDR3 DNA: TGCGCCAGCAGCTTGGACCAGACAGGGAGCGGAAACACCATATATTTT
clone size: -; J gene: TRBJ2-2; V gene: TRBV15; D gene: -; CDR3 protein: CATSTTGTGELFF; CDR3 DNA: TGTGCCACCAGCACAACAGGGACCGGGGAGCTGTTTTTT
clone size: -; J gene: TRBJ2-7; V gene: TRBV5-1; D gene: -; CDR3 protein: CASSAGTRTVRSYEQYF; CDR3 DNA: TGCGCCAGCAGCGCGGGGACTCGGACTGTAAGGTCCTACGAGCAGTACTTC
clone size: -; J gene: TRBJ1-2; V gene: TRBV5-4; D gene: TRBD1; CDR3 protein: CASSFNRGREGGYTF; CDR3 DNA: TGTGCCAGCAGCTTCAACAGGGGGCGAGAGGGGGGCTACACCTTC
clone size: -; J gene: TRBJ2-7; V gene: TRBV15; D gene: -; CDR3 protein: CATEDSGTSVYEQYF; CDR3 DNA: TGTGCCACAGAAGATTCCGGGACTTCGGTCTACGAGCAGTACTTC
clone size: -; J gene: TRBJ1-1; V gene: TRBV19; D gene: TRBD1; CDR3 protein: CASIKGQGELGTEAFF; CDR3 DNA: TGTGCCAGTATCAAGGGACAGGGCGAGTTAGGCACTGAAGCTTTCTTT
clone size: -; J gene: TRBJ2-2; V gene: TRBV4-1; D gene: -; CDR3 protein: CASSQAEGSTGELFF; CDR3 DNA: TGCGCCAGCAGCCAAGCGGAGGGGAGCACCGGGGAGCTGTTTTTT
clone size: -; J gene: TRBJ2-1; V gene: TRBV6-6; D gene: -; CDR3 protein: CASGPGAGLTYNEQFF; CDR3 DNA: TGTGCCAGCGGCCCGGGAGCCGGATTAACCTACAATGAGCAGTTCTTC
clone size: -; J gene: TRBJ1-2; V gene: TRBV5-1; D gene: TRBD1; CDR3 protein: CASAPGTEGYGYTF; CDR3 DNA: TGCGCCAGCGCACCGGGGACAGAAGGCTATGGCTACACCTTC
clone size: few; J gene: TRBJ1-2; V gene: TRBV9; D gene: TRBD1; CDR3 protein: CASSATGPYGYTF; CDR3 DNA: TGTGCCAGCAGCGCGACAGGGCCGTATGGCTACACCTTC
clone size: -; J gene: TRBJ1-2; V gene: TRBV15; D gene: TRBD1; CDR3 protein: CATSGGQGAGYGYTF; CDR3 DNA: TGTGCCACCAGCGGTGGACAGGGGGCGGGTTATGGCTACACCTTC
clone size: -; J gene: TRBJ1-6; V gene: TRBV10-3; D gene: -; CDR3 protein: CAISESGGGASPLHF; CDR3 DNA: TGTGCCATCAGTGAGTCTGGAGGGGGGGCATCACCCCTCCACTTT
clone size: -; J gene: TRBJ2-5; V gene: TRBV5-1; D gene: -; CDR3 protein: CASSQRPPGETQYF; CDR3 DNA: TGCGCCAGCAGCCAGCGCCCTCCGGGGGAGACCCAGTACTTC
clone size: -; J gene: TRBJ2-7; V gene: TRBV28; D gene: TRBD1; CDR3 protein: CATLRGDRAGEQYF; CDR3 DNA: TGTGCCACCCTCCGCGGGGACAGGGCAGGCGAGCAGTACTTC
clone size: -; J gene: TRBJ2-2; V gene: TRBV10-2; D gene: -; CDR3 protein: CASSLSGELFF; CDR3 DNA: TGCGCCAGCTCCCTGTCCGGGGAGCTGTTTTTT